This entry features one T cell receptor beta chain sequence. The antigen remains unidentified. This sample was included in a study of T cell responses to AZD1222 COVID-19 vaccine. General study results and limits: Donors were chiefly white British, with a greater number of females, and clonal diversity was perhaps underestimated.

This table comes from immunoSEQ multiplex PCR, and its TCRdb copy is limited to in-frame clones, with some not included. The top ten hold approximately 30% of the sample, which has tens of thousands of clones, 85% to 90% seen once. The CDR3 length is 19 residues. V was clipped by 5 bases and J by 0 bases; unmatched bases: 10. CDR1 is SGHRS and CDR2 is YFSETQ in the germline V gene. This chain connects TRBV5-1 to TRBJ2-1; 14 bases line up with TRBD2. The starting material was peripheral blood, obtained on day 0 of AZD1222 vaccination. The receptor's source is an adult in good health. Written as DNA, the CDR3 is TGCGCCAGCAGTTATGGGACTAGCGGGGGAATTAGCTCCTACAATGAGCAGTTCTTC. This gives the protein CASSYGTSGGISSYNEQFF. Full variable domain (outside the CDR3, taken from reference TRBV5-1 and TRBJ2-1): KAGVTQTPRYLIKTRGQQVTLSCSPISGHRSVSWYQQTPGQGLQFLFEYFSETQRNKGNFPGRFSGRQFSNSRSEMNVSTLELGDSALYLCASSYGTSGGISSYNEQFFGPGTRLTVL.